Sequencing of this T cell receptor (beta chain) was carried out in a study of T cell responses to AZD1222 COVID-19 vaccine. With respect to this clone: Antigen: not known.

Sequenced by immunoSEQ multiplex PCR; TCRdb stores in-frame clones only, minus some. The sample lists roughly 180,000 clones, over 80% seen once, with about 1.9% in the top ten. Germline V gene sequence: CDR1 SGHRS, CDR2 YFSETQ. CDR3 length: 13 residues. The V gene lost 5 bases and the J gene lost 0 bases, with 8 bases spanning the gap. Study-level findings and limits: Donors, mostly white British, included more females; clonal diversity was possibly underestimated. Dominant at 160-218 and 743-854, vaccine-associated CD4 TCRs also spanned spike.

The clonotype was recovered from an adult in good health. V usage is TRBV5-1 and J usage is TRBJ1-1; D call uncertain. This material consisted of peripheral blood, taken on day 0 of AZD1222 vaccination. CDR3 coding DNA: TGCGCCAGCAGAGGAGACATGAACACTGAAGCTTTCTTT. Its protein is CASRGDMNTEAFF.